This T cell receptor beta chain is from a study of identical twins. Study-wide findings and caveats: Shared out-of-frame alpha sequences (those common to twins) showed excess low generation probability.

This clonotype was seen repeatedly, ten times or more. Its antigen is as yet unknown. Template switching added a universal primer site; cDNA carried unique molecular identifiers. TCRdb passed the 5' RACE reads through MiXCR, listing each CDR3 protein once. The table has under 350,000 distinct CDR3 sequences, more than 8% seen once. These records were also assigned to another study, of yellow fever vaccine responses in identical twins.

Sequenced: CD8+ T cells sorted from blood. The TCR was taken from a woman in her late teens or twenties in good health.

The CDR3 DNA is TGTGCCAGCAGCTTTCAGCGGGACACCATATATTTT. Amino acids: CASSFQRDTIYF. The chain employs TRBV7-9 and TRBJ1-3; D is uncertain. The CDR3 length is 12 residues. V was clipped by 3 bases and J by 8 bases, with 8 bases between them. Germline V lookup: CDR1 SEHNR, CDR2 FQNEAQ (reference sequence).